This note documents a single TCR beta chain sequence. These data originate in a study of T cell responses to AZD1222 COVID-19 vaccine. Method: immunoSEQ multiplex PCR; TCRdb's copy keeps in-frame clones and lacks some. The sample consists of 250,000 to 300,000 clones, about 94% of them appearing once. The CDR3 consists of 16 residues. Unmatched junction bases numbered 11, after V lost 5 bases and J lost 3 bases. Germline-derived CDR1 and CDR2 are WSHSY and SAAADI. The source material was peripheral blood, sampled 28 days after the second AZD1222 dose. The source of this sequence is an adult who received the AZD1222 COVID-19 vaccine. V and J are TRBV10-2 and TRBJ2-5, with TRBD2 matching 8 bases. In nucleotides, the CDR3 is TGCGCCAGCAGTCATTTTGCCGGGAGGGGTGAAGAGACCCAGTACTTC. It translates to CASSHFAGRGEETQYF.